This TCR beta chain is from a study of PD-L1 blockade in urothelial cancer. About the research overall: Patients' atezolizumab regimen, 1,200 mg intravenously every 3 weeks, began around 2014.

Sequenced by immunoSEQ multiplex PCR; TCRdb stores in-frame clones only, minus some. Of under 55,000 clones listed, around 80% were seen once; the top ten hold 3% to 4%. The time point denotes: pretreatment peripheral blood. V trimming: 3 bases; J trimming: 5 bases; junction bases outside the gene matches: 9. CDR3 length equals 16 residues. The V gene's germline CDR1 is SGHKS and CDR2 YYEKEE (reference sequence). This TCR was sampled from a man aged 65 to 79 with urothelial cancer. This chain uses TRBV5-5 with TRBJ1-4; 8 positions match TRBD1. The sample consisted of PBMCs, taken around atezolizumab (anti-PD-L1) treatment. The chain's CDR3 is CASSSNAGTGNEKLFF. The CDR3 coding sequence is TGTGCCAGCAGCTCCAACGCCGGGACAGGAAATGAAAAACTGTTTTTT.